The entry below describes one T cell receptor (beta chain). Its cognate antigen is unknown. Data came from immunoSEQ multiplex PCR; TCRdb stores just in-frame clones and leaves some out. This sample has tens of thousands of clones; approximately 82% occur once, and the top ten carry over 4%. The record originates from a study of T cell clonotyping in hematopoietic cell transplantation. Study-level findings and limits: Few recipient clonotypes overlapped donors; over 97% were de novo at given depth. Pathologically expanded recipient clonotypes increased progressively from day 30 to day 180 as diversity fell. Graft donor and pretransplant recipient Inverse Simpson Index values predicted broader posttransplant TCR diversity.

Time point noted: recipient sample about 28 days before transplant, after cytoreduction. The CDR3 spans 15 residues. The germline gives CDR1 SGHVS, CDR2 FNYEAQ. After removal of 1 base from V and 9 bases from J, the junction contained 8 bases not matched to a gene. The input for sequencing was peripheral blood mononuclear cells, taken before stem cell transplant. The chain employs TRBV7-6 and TRBJ2-1; 8 bases line up with TRBD1. This TCR was sampled from a man aged 55-75 years with myelodysplastic syndrome. Some clones in this sample may be carry-over from other donors' samples. The CDR3 nucleotides are TGTGCCAGCAGCTTAGTAGGGCAGGGGGCGAGTGAGCAGTTCTTC. Translating gives CASSLVGQGASEQFF.